The 15 T cell receptor beta chains below all came from one sample that was sequenced in a study of blood T cell repertoires in COVID-19. Sequencing used immunoSEQ multiplex PCR; TCRdb keeps in-frame clones, though not all of them. The sample records about 180,000 clones, around 86% being singletons. Sequencing was carried out using PBMCs or T cells enriched from blood (not recorded which). These receptors all stem from a woman between 25 and 40 years old who had recovered from COVID-19.

This clone was recorded only once. The chain is built from TRBV6-1 and TRBJ1-6; D unclear. Germline CDR1 MNHNS, CDR2 SASEGT. The CDR3 totals 15 residues. The ends were cut back, 1 base at V and 9 bases at J, with 13 bases in the middle. The CDR3 sequence is CASSEVEAGGSPLHF. CDR3 sequence (DNA): TGTGCCAGCAGTGAAGTCGAAGCTGGTGGTTCACCCCTCCACTTT.

The J gene is TRBJ1-5, the V gene TRBV19; 8 bases line up with TRBD1. Germline V gene lookup returns CDR1 LNHDA and CDR2 SQIVND (reference sequence). The J segment lost 5 bases and the V segment lost 1 base, leaving 7 bases of the junction unmatched. The CDR3 is made up of 16 amino acids. The CDR3 bases are TGTGCCAGTAGTATAGGTCAGGGGGCCGAGGATCAGCCCCAGCATTTT. It is translated as CASSIGQGAEDQPQHF.

The V and J genes are TRBV6-4 and TRBJ1-2; TRBD1 matches 11 bases. With V trimmed by 1 base and J by 2 bases, 3 bases remained unmatched. Germline V gene lookup returns CDR1 MRHNA and CDR2 SNTAGT. The CDR3 covers 16 residues. CDR3: CASSDWDRGANYGYTF. The CDR3 DNA follows: TGTGCCAGCAGTGACTGGGACAGGGGGGCGAACTATGGCTACACCTTC.

This clone occurred once. The chain combines TRBV5-6 with TRBJ1-1; D unresolved. V was clipped by 0 bases and J by 0 bases, with 6 bases between them. The CDR3 contains 14 residues. Per the germline V gene, CDR1 is SGHDT and CDR2 is YYEEEE. Here the CDR3 reads CASSLGGMNTEAFF. Here the CDR3 DNA reads TGTGCCAGCAGCTTGGGAGGGATGAACACTGAAGCTTTCTTT.

The CDR3 DNA reads TGCAGCGTCCGGATGAACAGGGGACTTAATGAAAAACTGTTTTTT. Amino acids: CSVRMNRGLNEKLFF. The chain has TRBV29-1 and TRBJ1-4; 7 nucleotides agree with TRBD1. In germline, CDR1 is SQVTM, CDR2 ANQGSEA. Trimming took 6 bases from V and 4 from J; bases not matched to a gene: 11. The CDR3 length is 15 residues.

The chain combines TRBV4-1 with TRBJ1-6, with 7 bases identical to TRBD1. CDR3 length: 15 residues. Trimming cost V 0 bases and J 6 bases; bases outside gene matches: 2. Per germline, CDR1 MGHRA and CDR2 YSYEKL. CDR3 region: CASSQEAGGNSPLHF. For the CDR3, the DNA is TGCGCCAGCAGCCAAGAGGCAGGGGGTAATTCACCCCTCCACTTT.

The chain uses TRBV2 and TRBJ2-1, with no clear D. Germline V gives CDR1 SNHLY, CDR2 FYNNEI. CDR3 length: 14 amino acids. Trimming removed 1 base at V and 2 bases at J, with 6 bases between. The DNA of the CDR3 is TGTGCCAGCAGTGAAGGTGCGACCTACAATGAGCAGTTCTTC. The encoded protein is CASSEGATYNEQFF.

The chain links TRBV27 to TRBJ2-7; 7 nucleotides line up with TRBD1. V lost 3 bases, J lost 2 bases, and 1 base stayed unmatched. Per germline, CDR1 MNHEY and CDR2 SMNVEV (reference sequence). This CDR3 comprises 13 residues. The CDR3 here is CASSLRGPYEQYF. The CDR3 DNA is TGTGCCAGCAGTTTGAGGGGGCCCTACGAGCAGTACTTC.

V usage is TRBV4-2 and J usage is TRBJ2-1; 8 nucleotides match TRBD2. V dropped 3 bases and J dropped 8; count of bases not matched to a gene: 12. The germline V gene has CDR1 LGHNA and CDR2 YNFKEQ. This CDR3 is 16 amino acids long. CDR3 bases: TGTGCCAGCAGCCACCCACTAGCGGCCCGGGGCGATGAGCAGTTCTTC. It specifies CASSHPLAARGDEQFF.

This clone showed up just a few times. The V call is TRBV3-1 (or the pseudogene TRBV3-2), the J call TRBJ2-7; TRBD2 matches at 9 bases. CDR3 length: 14 amino acids. The junction had 6 bases not matched to a gene; V was cut back by 3 bases and J by 6 bases. Germline V CDR1 and CDR2: LGHDT, YNNKEL (reference sequence). In DNA form, the CDR3 reads TGTGCCAGCAGCCAGAGGGGCGGGAGGGCCGAGCAGTACTTC. Its protein is CASSQRGGRAEQYF.

The chain couples TRBV19 to TRBJ2-5; 8 bases line up with TRBD2. The CDR3 is made up of 16 amino acids. The J segment lost 3 bases and the V segment lost 5 bases, leaving 11 bases of the junction unmatched. Germline V lookup: CDR1 LNHDA, CDR2 SQIVND (reference sequence). The CDR3 here is CASSGRSREGKETQYF. CDR3 in DNA: TGTGCCAGTAGTGGACGATCTCGGGAGGGGAAAGAGACCCAGTACTTC.

The J gene is TRBJ2-5, the V gene TRBV19, with D perhaps matching TRBD1 (6 bases). Per the germline V gene, CDR1 is LNHDA and CDR2 is SQIVND (reference sequence). The V and J ends lost 6 bases and 5 bases respectively, with 13 bases between them. The CDR3 length is 13 residues. CDR3 residues: CASRTGGWETQYF. For the CDR3, the DNA is TGTGCCAGTAGGACAGGTGGTTGGGAGACCCAGTACTTC.

V usage is TRBV21-1 and J usage is TRBJ2-2; the table's D call TRBD2 went unverified against the DNA. TRBV21-1 is a listed pseudogene. The CDR3 is made up of 15 amino acids. For the CDR3, the DNA is TGTGCCAGCTTTAAACGGGAGGGCCTCCCCGGGGAGCTGTTTTTT. The encoded protein is CASFKREGLPGELFF.

On this clone: The junction does not match germline at one end; this may be a read error. This sequence joins TRBV5-5 and TRBJ2-5; TRBD1 matches at 12 bases. The germline CDR1 and CDR2 sequences are SGHKS and YYEKEE (reference sequence). This CDR3 has 16 residues. This CDR3 is CASRLGDRGHEETQYF. The DNA of the CDR3 is TGTGCCAGCAGATTGGGGGACAGGGGGCACGAGGAGACCCAGTACTTC.

The gene calls are TRBV2 and TRBJ2-7; D perhaps matches TRBD1 (6 bases). Germline V gene sequence: CDR1 SNHLY, CDR2 FYNNEI. The CDR3 totals 13 residues. Trimming took 5 bases from V and 4 from J, leaving 12 bases between them. The CDR3 DNA reads TGTGCCAGCAGTAAGCAGACAGGATACGAGCAGTACTTC. It yields the protein CASSKQTGYEQYF. Looking up the rest from reference TRBV2 and TRBJ2-7 gives the full variable domain: EPEVTQTPSHQVTQMGQEVILRCVPISNHLYFYWYRQILGQKVEFLVSFYNNEISEKSEIFDDQFSVERPDGSNFTLKIRSTKLEDSAMYFCASSKQTGYEQYFGPGTRLTVT.